A selection of T cell receptor beta chains follows, all from one sample in a study of Ad26.COV2.S vaccination and SARS-CoV-2 variants. The method was immunoSEQ multiplex PCR; TCRdb's version includes in-frame clones alone and lacks a portion of them. The sample has about 450,000 clones; nearly 90% are singletons. The sample here was peripheral blood, taken in a trial of Ad26.COV2.S vaccine versus placebo. The source is a person aged 18 to 59 who received the Ad26.COV2.S COVID-19 vaccine or a placebo. Both conserved end residues are part of each CDR3. D genes are given only for firm matches. Size is omitted from some rows. Given values are once, few, many or a class for expanded clones.

J,V,D,size,DNA,CDR3
TRBJ2-7,TRBV3-1/TRBV3-2,-,once,TGTGCCAGCAGCCAGGTAGGGGGGATTAGCTCCTACGAGCAGTACTTC,CASSQVGGISSYEQYF
TRBJ1-1,TRBV7-9,-,-,TGTGCCAGCAGCTTTGGGATGAACACTGAAGCTTTCTTT,CASSFGMNTEAFF
TRBJ2-3,TRBV4-2,TRBD2,-,TGTGCCAGCAGCCACGACGGACTAGCGGGGGGAAGTCGGACAGATACGCAGTATTTT,CASSHDGLAGGSRTDTQYF
TRBJ1-2,TRBV7-2,TRBD1,-,TGTGCCAGCAGTTACCCAGGGGGGCGGGGATATGGCTACACCTTC,CASSYPGGRGYGYTF
TRBJ1-5,TRBV5-6,-,-,TGTGCCAGCAGCTTGGGAACGTATAGCAATCAGCCCCAGCATTTT,CASSLGTYSNQPQHF
TRBJ2-5,TRBV28,-,-,TGTGCCAGCAGTTTATTGGCTCAGGGGGAGACCCAGTACTTC,CASSLLAQGETQYF
TRBJ1-3,TRBV19,-,-,TGTGCCAGTAGTCTGATATTGACAGCTTCTGGAAACACCATATATTTT,CASSLILTASGNTIYF
TRBJ2-1,TRBV6-2/TRBV6-3,TRBD1,-,TGTGCCAGCAGTAACCCGGGACAGACCAATGAGCAGTTCTTC,CASSNPGQTNEQFF
TRBJ1-1,TRBV6-5,-,-,TGTGCCAGCAGTTACTCGAACAGACCGAACACTGAAGCTTTCTTT,CASSYSNRPNTEAFF
TRBJ1-2,TRBV5-1,-,once,TGCGCCAGCAGCTTGGACAGGCCCAACTATGGCTACACCTTC,CASSLDRPNYGYTF
TRBJ2-2,TRBV5-1,-,few,TGCGCCAGCAGCCTCACCGGGACCGCGGCCGGGGAGCTGTTTTTT,CASSLTGTAAGELFF
TRBJ1-3,TRBV9,-,-,TGTGCCAGCAGCGTAGATGGGTCAGCTGGAAACACCATATATTTT,CASSVDGSAGNTIYF
TRBJ1-2,TRBV2,-,-,TGTGCCAGCAGTAACCCTTGGGGGGGGACTAACTATGGCTACACCTTC,CASSNPWGGTNYGYTF
TRBJ2-1,TRBV10-2,-,-,TGCGCCAGTCTAGATTCCTACAATGAGCAGTTCTTC,CASLDSYNEQFF
TRBJ1-2,TRBV6-5,-,few,TGTGCCAGCAGTTACGCTACAGGCTATGGCTACACCTTC,CASSYATGYGYTF
TRBJ1-4,TRBV19,-,-,TGTGCCAGTAGCGGCAGCCGTGCAACTAATGAAAAACTGTTTTTT,CASSGSRATNEKLFF
TRBJ1-2,TRBV6-5,-,-,TGTGCCAGCAGGTGGGAGTATGGCTACACCTTC,CASRWEYGYTF
TRBJ2-1,TRBV7-2,-,-,TGTGCCAGCAGCCCCCATCGGGGGAATGAGCAGTTCTTC,CASSPHRGNEQFF
TRBJ1-6,TRBV7-2,-,-,TGTGCCAGCAGCTTATTCGGGAGCTCCTATAATTCACCCCTCCACTTT,CASSLFGSSYNSPLHF
TRBJ1-4,TRBV5-4,-,few,TGTGCCAGCAGCATCTGGGCTGGAGAAAAACTGTTTTTT,CASSIWAGEKLFF
TRBJ1-1,TRBV7-2,-,-,TGTGCCAGCAGCCCTCGGACAGCGTATAGCTCCACTGAAGCTTTCTTT,CASSPRTAYSSTEAFF
TRBJ2-3,TRBV7-6,-,-,TGTGCCACCTCAAGTGACCCGTTCACAGATACGCAGTATTTT,CATSSDPFTDTQYF
TRBJ1-3,TRBV7-9,-,-,TGTGCCAGCAGCTCGTCACGGGGGCGCCCCCCTGGAAACACCATATATTTT,CASSSSRGRPPGNTIYF
TRBJ2-3,TRBV4-3,-,once,TGCGCCAGCAGCCAGGGAGATACGCAGTATTTT,CASSQGDTQYF
TRBJ2-3,TRBV18,-,once,TGTGCCAGCTCCCCCCTAGGTCACACAGATACGCAGTATTTT,CASSPLGHTDTQYF
TRBJ1-2,TRBV19,-,-,TGTGCCAGTAGGCTCCATCGGGGCTACACCTTC,CASRLHRGYTF
TRBJ2-3,TRBV7-2,-,-,TGTGCCAGCAGCCACCGGGGGTTGTACACAGATACGCAGTATTTT,CASSHRGLYTDTQYF
TRBJ2-2,TRBV3-1/TRBV3-2,-,-,TGTGCCAGCAGCCAAGATCCCAGGGGGGGATACGGATCGAACACCGGGGAGCTGTTTTTT,CASSQDPRGGYGSNTGELFF
TRBJ1-4,TRBV4-3,-,once,TGCGCCAGCAGCCAAAGCCCTAATCGACAGGCAACTAATGAAAAACTGTTTTTT,CASSQSPNRQATNEKLFF
TRBJ2-1,TRBV7-3,TRBD2,-,TGTGCCAGCAGCATAACGGGGGGATACAATGAGCAGTTCTTC,CASSITGGYNEQFF
TRBJ1-2,TRBV28,-,-,TGTGCCACCAAATTCTCGACTCCCCAGGGTGGCGGCTACACCTTC,CATKFSTPQGGGYTF
TRBJ1-2,TRBV7-9,-,-,TGTGCCAGCTGGTCCGGAGCCGCTGTAGGGTATGGCTACACCTTC,CASWSGAAVGYGYTF
TRBJ1-6,TRBV2,-,few,TGTGCCAGCAGTCAAAGACCGTCAAATTCACCCCTCCACTTT,CASSQRPSNSPLHF
TRBJ2-3,TRBV29-1,TRBD2,-,TGCAGCGTTGTTTTCGGGGGGGCCGGTACGCAGTATTTT,CSVVFGGAGTQYF
TRBJ1-6,TRBV9,-,once,TGTGCCAGCAGCGAGAGGACAGCGCCAAATTCACCCCTCCACTTT,CASSERTAPNSPLHF
TRBJ1-4,TRBV7-8,-,-,TGTGCCAGCAGATATTCGGGAGGGGAAAAACTGTTTTTT,CASRYSGGEKLFF
TRBJ2-1,TRBV4-1,-,-,TGCGCCAGCAGCCAAGCCGTTCGGACTATTGCCTACAATGAGCAGTTCTTC,CASSQAVRTIAYNEQFF
TRBJ2-7,TRBV5-1,-,-,TGCGCCAGCAGCTTGGAGGGCCCGCGCGAGCAGTACTTC,CASSLEGPREQYF
TRBJ1-1,TRBV5-1,-,-,TGCGCCAGCAGCGGGTTCGGGGCTAACACTGAAGCTTTCTTT,CASSGFGANTEAFF
TRBJ2-7,TRBV18,-,-,TGTGCCAGCTCACCACCGGACTCCTACGAGCAGTACTTC,CASSPPDSYEQYF
TRBJ2-1,TRBV28,-,-,TGTGCCAGCAGTCCCCAAGGGAGCTCCTACAATGAGCAGTTCTTC,CASSPQGSSYNEQFF
TRBJ1-6,TRBV9,TRBD1,-,TGTGCCAGCAGCCAGACAGGGGCAGATTCACCCCTCCACTTT,CASSQTGADSPLHF
TRBJ1-4,TRBV7-9,TRBD1,-,TGTGCCAGCAGCTTCTTACAGGGGAGGATTAATGAAAAACTGTTTTTT,CASSFLQGRINEKLFF
TRBJ2-3,TRBV7-3,TRBD2,-,TGTGCCAGCAGCCAACTCGGACGGGGGGGAACAGATACGCAGTATTTT,CASSQLGRGGTDTQYF
TRBJ2-1,TRBV27,TRBD1,-,TGTGCCAGCAGGCACTGGGGGACAGGAAACAACAAGCAGTTCTTC,CASRHWGTGNNKQFF
TRBJ2-4,TRBV5-1,TRBD1,few,TGCGCCAGCAGCGCCGGACAGGGAACGGACATTCAGTACTTC,CASSAGQGTDIQYF
TRBJ1-2,TRBV9,TRBD1,-,TGTGCCAGCAGCGCAGGGACAGGGATTATGGGCTACACCTTC,CASSAGTGIMGYTF
TRBJ1-5,TRBV4-1,-,-,TGCGCCAGCAGCCAAGATGCGGGTGGGAATCAGCCCCAGCATTTT,CASSQDAGGNQPQHF
TRBJ1-3,TRBV6-2/TRBV6-3,-,-,TGTGCCAGCAGACCTGACGCCGGCTCTGGAAACACCATATATTTT,CASRPDAGSGNTIYF
TRBJ1-1,TRBV7-9,-,-,TGTGCCAGCAGAAACCAACCAACTGAAGCTTTCTTT,CASRNQPTEAFF
TRBJ2-3,TRBV6-5,-,-,TGTGCCAGCAGACCCACAGGGGCGGGAGCAGATACGCAGTATTTT,CASRPTGAGADTQYF
TRBJ1-3,TRBV5-8,TRBD1,-,TGTGCCAGCAGCACCAGGGACAGGCGCTCCTCTGGAAACACCATATATTTT,CASSTRDRRSSGNTIYF
TRBJ1-2,TRBV9,TRBD1,-,TGTGCCAGCAGTTGGACAGGGTCGGGTAACTATGGCTACACCTTC,CASSWTGSGNYGYTF
TRBJ2-2,TRBV24-1,TRBD1,once,TGTGCCACCAGTGAGCCCGGGACAGGGACGACCGGGGAGCTGTTTTTT,CATSEPGTGTTGELFF
TRBJ2-1,TRBV18,-,-,TGTGCCAGCTCACCACCGTCGGGGGGCGCCTACAATGAGCAGTTCTTC,CASSPPSGGAYNEQFF